Listed below are T cell receptor beta chains from one sample, sequenced in a study of breast tumors, draining lymph nodes, adjacent tissues. TCRdb fed the multiplex PCR reads into MiXCR, producing one record per CDR3 protein. The table lists under 250,000 distinct CDR3 sequences, 32% of them singletons. Sequencing used axillary lymph node tissue. Receptors were obtained from a female donor with breast cancer. Some clones in this sample may be carry-over from other donors' samples. Both conserved end residues are part of each CDR3. A D gene is named only where the DNA matches it firmly. The listing skips clone size in some rows; elsewhere it reads once, few, many or a size class.

many	TRBJ2-3	.	TRBV2	TGTGCCAGCAGTGTTTTTGCGGGAGAAGGGGGTACGCAGTATTTT	CASSVFAGEGGTQYF
.	TRBJ1-2	.	TRBV20-1	TGCAGTGCTACGGGCCAGGTCGGTGGCTACACCTTC	CSATGQVGGYTF
many	TRBJ2-2	TRBD2	TRBV7-3	TGTGCCAGCAGCGGGGCGGGAGCCGGGGAGCTGTTTTTT	CASSGAGAGELFF
many	TRBJ2-3	TRBD1	TRBV7-3	TGTGCCAGCAGCTCAGGACAGGGCGGCACAGATACGCAGTATTTT	CASSSGQGGTDTQYF
many	TRBJ1-2	.	TRBV12-3/TRBV12-4	TGTGCCAGCAGTTTGGACGGCTATGGCTACACCTTC	CASSLDGYGYTF
many	TRBJ2-3	TRBD2	TRBV20-1	TGCAGTGCTAGAGATGGCGGGGGGTTGCCGTATTTT	CSARDGGGLPYF
many	TRBJ2-7	.	TRBV30	TGTGCCTGGAGTCTTGGGACTGTAGCCCCGTCCTACGAGCAGTACTTC	CAWSLGTVAPSYEQYF
many	TRBJ1-2	.	TRBV6-5	TGTGCCAGCAGATTTTCCGGGAAAGGGAGGTATGGCTACACCTTC	CASRFSGKGRYGYTF
.	TRBJ2-7	TRBD1	TRBV2	TGTGCCAGCAGTAGCCCGGGACAGGGGAACTACGAGCAGTACTTC	CASSSPGQGNYEQYF
.	TRBJ2-7	TRBD2	TRBV6-6	TGTGCCAGCAGTGAATATAAAGGGGGAGCGGGACTAGCATCCTACGAGCAGTACTTC	CASSEYKGGAGLASYEQYF
many	TRBJ2-3	TRBD2	TRBV29-1	TGCAGCTCCCGGGGACTAGCGGGAGGGCCCGGCACAGATACGCAGTATTTT	CSSRGLAGGPGTDTQYF
.	TRBJ2-2	TRBD2	TRBV12-5	TGTGCTAGTGGTTTGGTTAGACTAGCGGTAGACAATGAGCAGTTTTTT	CASGLVRLAVDNEQFF
many	TRBJ2-7	.	TRBV7-6	TGTGCCAGCAGCGTAGGGGGCTACGAGCAGTACTTC	CASSVGGYEQYF
many	TRBJ2-2	TRBD2	TRBV11-2	TGTGCCAGCAGCTTTCTCGGGATAGCGGGACACGGGGAGCTGTTTTTT	CASSFLGIAGHGELFF
.	TRBJ2-2	.	TRBV5-1	TGCGCCAGCAGCTTGGCCGCGAACACCGGGGAGCTGTTTTTT	CASSLAANTGELFF
.	TRBJ2-5	.	TRBV9	TGTGCCAGCAGCCCGAGGAGCAGGATGGAGACCCAGTGCTTC	CASSPRSRMETQCF
many	TRBJ1-2	TRBD1	TRBV11-3	TGTGCCAGCAGCTTAGCCGGACAGGATCATAGCTACACCTTC	CASSLAGQDHSYTF
.	TRBJ2-5	TRBD2	TRBV20-1	TGCAGTGCTAGAGTTAGCGGGAGGGAAGAGACCCAGTACTTC	CSARVSGREETQYF
many	TRBJ2-1	TRBD1	TRBV5-1	TGCGCCAGCAGCTTGTCGGGACAGCTGCAGTTTTCTGAGCAGTTCTTC	CASSLSGQLQFSEQFF
many	TRBJ2-1	TRBD2	TRBV20-1	TGCAGTGCTAGAGATAGCGGGAGGGAAATGGGTGAGCAGTTCTTC	CSARDSGREMGEQFF
many	TRBJ2-7	TRBD1	TRBV5-1	TGCGCCAGCAGCACCACGACAGGGTCCCACGAGCAGTACTTC	CASSTTTGSHEQYF
.	TRBJ1-2	.	TRBV5-5	TGTGCCAGCAGCTTAACCGGGACCTCCTATGGCTACACCTTC	CASSLTGTSYGYTF
many	TRBJ2-7	TRBD2	TRBV2	TGTGCCAGCAGCATAGCGGGAGCTTACGAGCAGTACTTC	CASSIAGAYEQYF